The present entry profiles one TCR beta chain with its context. Its target is unknown. These data come from a study of identical twins. The study, taken as a whole, reports: Researchers reported excess low generation probability among twin-shared out-of-frame alpha sequences.

This CDR3 is built from 15 residues. Looked up from germline, CDR1 is SEHNR and CDR2 is FQNEAQ (reference sequence). The V and J ends lost 5 bases and 8 bases, in that order; junction bases with no gene match: 10. Unique molecular identifiers were present on the cDNA, which also gained a universal primer site by template switching. Via MiXCR, TCRdb re-called the 5' RACE reads, giving one row per CDR3 protein. This table holds 1.5 million to 2 million distinct CDR3 sequences, 25% to 35% found once. This sequence joins TRBV7-9 and TRBJ2-1, with 9 bases lining up with TRBD1. The receptor was derived from a newborn girl in good health. Sequencing was carried out using cord blood. CDR3 sequence (DNA): TGTGCCAGCAGCCGAGGACAGGGGATTGCGGATGAGCAGTTCTTC. This sequence encodes CASSRGQGIADEQFF.